A selection of T cell receptor beta chains follows, all from one sample in a study of patients and donors after allogeneic stem cell transplantation. MiXCR was run by TCRdb on the RT-PCR reads, yielding one entry per CDR3 protein. This sample yields about a million distinct CDR3 sequences, of which about a sixth are seen a single time; roughly 6% belongs to the top ten. Sequenced sample: blood, either unsorted or a sorted T cell fraction (not recorded which). The receptors were gathered from a human donor who was either an allogeneic HSCT recipient or a stem cell or donor lymphocyte infusion donor (not recorded which). It is not recorded whose cells these are; they may come from a transplant donor. Each CDR3 is given with its conserved first and last residue. The order of the fields is CDR3 length, D gene, J gene, clone size, V gene, CDR3 protein, CDR3 DNA. The D gene is left open where the match is weak. A row's size may be missing; if present it is once, few, many or a size class.

>14|.|TRBJ1-5|.|TRBV6-2/TRBV6-3
CASSYEQANQPQHF
TGTGCCAGCAGTTACGAGCAGGCCAATCAGCCCCAGCATTTT
>14|.|TRBJ2-7|.|TRBV7-8
CASSLAALVGEQYF
TGTGCCAGCAGCCTCGCAGCGCTAGTAGGCGAGCAGTACTTC
>16|TRBD1|TRBJ1-3|few|TRBV12-3/TRBV12-4
CASRLQGTHSGNTIYF
TGTGCCAGCAGACTACAGGGGACGCACTCTGGAAACACCATATATTTT
>16|.|TRBJ2-7|.|TRBV20-1
CSAREPSPGIRYEQYF
TGCAGTGCTAGAGAGCCCTCTCCGGGAATTAGGTACGAGCAGTACTTC
>13|.|TRBJ2-1|many|TRBV20-1
CSAPALNNNEQFF
TGCAGTGCCCCAGCACTTAATAATAATGAGCAGTTCTTC
>14|TRBD1|TRBJ1-6|.|TRBV6-2/TRBV6-3
CASRTTGGNSPLHF
TGTGCCAGCAGGACGACAGGGGGCAATTCACCCCTCCACTTT
>16|.|TRBJ2-3|few|TRBV9
CASSSRGRGSTDTQYF
TGTGCCAGCAGCTCCCGGGGGCGGGGGAGCACAGATACGCAGTATTTT
>15|.|TRBJ1-1|.|TRBV12-3/TRBV12-4
CASHDGGEGTTEAFF
TGTGCCAGCCACGATGGGGGGGAAGGAACCACTGAAGCTTTCTTT
>13|.|TRBJ2-5|few|TRBV20-1
CSARGLGIETQYF
TGCAGTGCCCGGGGGCTGGGGATAGAGACCCAGTACTTC
>15|.|TRBJ2-1|.|TRBV12-3/TRBV12-4
CASSLEQAKDNEQFF
TGTGCCAGCAGTTTAGAACAGGCAAAGGACAATGAGCAGTTCTTC
>15|.|TRBJ2-3|.|TRBV7-8
CASTERQSPTDTQYF
TGTGCCAGCACCGAGAGGCAGAGCCCGACAGATACGCAGTATTTT
>14|.|TRBJ2-1|few|TRBV4-1
CASSQDLGANEQFF
TGCGCCAGCAGCCAAGATCTCGGCGCGAATGAGCAGTTCTTC
>17|TRBD2|TRBJ2-5|.|TRBV13
CASSPRQRGGGSETQYF
TGTGCCAGCAGCCCCCGCCAGCGGGGGGGCGGATCGGAGACCCAGTACTTC
>13|.|TRBJ2-7|few|TRBV29-1
CSVEDRGKYEQYF
TGCAGCGTTGAAGATAGGGGGAAGTACGAGCAGTACTTC
>16|TRBD1|TRBJ1-1|.|TRBV13
CASSDTTGGMNTEAFF
TGTGCCAGCAGCGACACGACAGGGGGGATGAACACTGAAGCTTTCTTT
>15|.|TRBJ2-1|.|TRBV21-1
CASTAQGGHDNEQFF
TGTGCCAGCACCGCCCAGGGAGGGCACGACAATGAGCAGTTCTTC
>16|.|TRBJ2-6|.|TRBV18
CASSPQAEAGANVLTF
TGTGCCAGCTCACCACAAGCAGAAGCTGGGGCCAACGTCCTGACTTTC
>14|.|TRBJ2-1|few|TRBV20-1
CSASGSSAYNEQFF
TGCAGTGCTAGCGGGAGTAGCGCCTACAATGAGCAGTTCTTC
>15|TRBD1|TRBJ2-7|.|TRBV5-1
CASSLTGALSYEQYF
TGCGCCAGCAGCCTGACAGGGGCCCTCTCCTACGAGCAGTACTTC
>14|.|TRBJ1-1|many|TRBV12-3/TRBV12-4
CASSSLRSGTEAFF
TGTGCCAGCAGTTCCCTCAGGTCGGGAACTGAAGCTTTCTTT
>14|.|TRBJ2-1|few|TRBV5-5
CASSLAGFGYEQFF
TGTGCCAGCAGCTTGGCAGGGTTTGGATATGAGCAGTTCTTC
>18|TRBD2|TRBJ2-1|few|TRBV20-1
CSARTPGTSGRVSNEQFF
TGCAGTGCTAGAACCCCTGGGACTAGCGGGAGGGTGAGCAATGAGCAGTTCTTC
>13|.|TRBJ1-2|once|TRBV2
CASNEGRSYGYTF
TGTGCCAGCAACGAGGGGCGGAGCTATGGCTACACCTTC